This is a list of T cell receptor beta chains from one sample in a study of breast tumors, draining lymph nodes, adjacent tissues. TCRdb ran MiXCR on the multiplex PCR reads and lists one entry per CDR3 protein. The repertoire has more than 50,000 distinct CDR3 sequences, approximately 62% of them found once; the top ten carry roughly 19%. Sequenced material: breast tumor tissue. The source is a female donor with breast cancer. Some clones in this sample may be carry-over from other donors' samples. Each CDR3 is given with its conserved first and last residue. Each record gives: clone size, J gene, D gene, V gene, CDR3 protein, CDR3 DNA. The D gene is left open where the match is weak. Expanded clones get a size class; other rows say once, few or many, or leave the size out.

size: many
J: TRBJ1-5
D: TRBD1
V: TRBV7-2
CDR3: CASSSTQGGPQHF
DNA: TGTGCCAGCAGTTCAACTCAGGGGGGGCCCCAGCATTTT

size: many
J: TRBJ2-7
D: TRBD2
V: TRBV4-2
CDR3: CASSQEGGGRTWPYEQYF
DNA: TGTGCCAGCAGCCAAGAGGGGGGCGGGAGGACCTGGCCCTACGAGCAGTACTTC

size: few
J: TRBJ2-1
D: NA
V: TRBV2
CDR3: CASSEQGMPPVQFF
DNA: TGTGCCAGCAGTGAACAGGGGATGCCTCCAGTCCAGTTCTTC

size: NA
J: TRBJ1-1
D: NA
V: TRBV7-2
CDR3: CASSFDGTEAFF
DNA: TGTGCCAGCAGCTTCGACGGGACTGAAGCTTTCTTT

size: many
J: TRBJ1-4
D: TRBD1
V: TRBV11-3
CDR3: CASSPTTGGTFCEKLFF
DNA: TGTGCCAGCAGCCCCACGACAGGGGGGACCTTTTGTGAAAAACTGTTTTTT

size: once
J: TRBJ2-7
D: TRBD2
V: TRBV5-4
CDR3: CASSRTSGSNEQYF
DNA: TGTGCCAGCAGCCGGACTAGCGGGAGCAACGAGCAGTACTTC

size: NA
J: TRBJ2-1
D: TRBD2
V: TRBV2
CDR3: CASMAGLAGDHNEQFF
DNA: TGTGCCAGCATGGCTGGGCTAGCGGGGGATCACAATGAGCAGTTCTTC

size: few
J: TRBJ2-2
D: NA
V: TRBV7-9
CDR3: CASSQGNTGELFF
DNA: TGTGCCAGCAGCCAAGGGAACACCGGGGAGCTGTTTTTT

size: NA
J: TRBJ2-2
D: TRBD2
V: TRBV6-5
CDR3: CASSQQRGVNTGELFF
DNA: TGTGCCAGCAGTCAACAGCGGGGGGTGAACACCGGGGAGCTGTTTTTT

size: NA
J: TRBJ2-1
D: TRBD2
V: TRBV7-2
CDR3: CASSHPTSGPRRNEQFF
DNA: TGTGCCAGCAGCCACCCGACTAGCGGGCCCCGACGGAATGAGCAGTTCTTC

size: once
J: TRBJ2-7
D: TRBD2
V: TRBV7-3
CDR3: CASSLMAGGSYEQYF
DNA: TGTGCCAGCAGCTTGATGGCGGGAGGGTCCTACGAGCAGTACTTC

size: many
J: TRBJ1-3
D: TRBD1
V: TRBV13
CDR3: CASSSRDRGRLSGNTIYF
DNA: TGTGCCAGCAGCTCCCGGGACAGGGGGCGGCTCTCTGGAAACACCATATATTTT

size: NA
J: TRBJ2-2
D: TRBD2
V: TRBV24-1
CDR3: CATSDFGLAGTGELFF
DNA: TGTGCCACCAGTGACTTCGGACTAGCGGGGACCGGGGAGCTGTTTTTT

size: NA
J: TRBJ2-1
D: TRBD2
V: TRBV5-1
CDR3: CASSLDGGRSNEQFF
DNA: TGCGCCAGCAGCTTGGACGGCGGGAGGAGCAATGAGCAGTTCTTC

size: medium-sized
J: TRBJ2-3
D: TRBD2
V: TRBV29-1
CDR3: CSVVLYLTSSSTDTQYF
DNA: TGCAGCGTTGTCCTTTACCTGACTAGCTCGAGCACAGATACGCAGTATTTT

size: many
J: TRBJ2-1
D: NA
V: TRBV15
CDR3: CATSSEDRYNEQFF
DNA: TGTGCCACCAGCAGTGAAGACAGATACAATGAGCAGTTCTTC

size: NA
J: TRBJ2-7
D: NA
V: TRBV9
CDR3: CASSVETGSYEQYF
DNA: TGTGCCAGCAGCGTAGAAACCGGCTCCTACGAGCAGTACTTC

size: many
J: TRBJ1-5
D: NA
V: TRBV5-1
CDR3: CASSLEGRADQPQHF
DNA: TGCGCCAGCAGCTTGGAAGGCAGGGCAGATCAGCCCCAGCATTTT

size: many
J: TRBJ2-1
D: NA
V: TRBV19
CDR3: CASSWGNNEQFF
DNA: TGTGCCAGTAGTTGGGGAAACAATGAGCAGTTCTTC

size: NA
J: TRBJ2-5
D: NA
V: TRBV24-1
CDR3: CATAGETQYF
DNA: TGTGCCACCGCAGGCGAGACCCAGTACTTC

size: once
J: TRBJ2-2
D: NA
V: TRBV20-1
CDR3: CSASLGVNRAGELFF
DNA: TGCAGTGCTAGTCTCGGGGTGAATAGAGCCGGGGAGCTGTTTTTT

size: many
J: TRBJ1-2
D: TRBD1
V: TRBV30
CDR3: CAWSVNRGTYGYTF
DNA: TGTGCCTGGAGTGTGAACAGGGGCACCTATGGCTACACCTTC

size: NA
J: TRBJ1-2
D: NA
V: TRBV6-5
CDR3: CAISEAGGGYTF
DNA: TGTGCCATCAGTGAGGCGGGGGGAGGCTACACCTTC

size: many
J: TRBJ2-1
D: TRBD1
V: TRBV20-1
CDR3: CSARATGGNEQFF
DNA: TGCAGTGCTAGGGCGACAGGGGGCAATGAGCAGTTCTTC

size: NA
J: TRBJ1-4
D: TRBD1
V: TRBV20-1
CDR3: CSAREPTGANEKLFF
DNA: TGCAGTGCTAGAGAACCGACAGGGGCTAATGAAAAACTGTTTTTT

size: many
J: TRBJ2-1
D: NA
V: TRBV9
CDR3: CASSVEGGGGREQFF
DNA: TGTGCCAGCAGCGTAGAAGGGGGGGGAGGGAGGGAGCAGTTCTTC

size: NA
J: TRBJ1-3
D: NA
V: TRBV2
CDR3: CASNEFSHSGNTIYF
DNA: TGTGCCAGCAACGAGTTTAGCCACTCTGGAAACACCATATATTTT

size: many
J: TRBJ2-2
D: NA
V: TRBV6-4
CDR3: CASRIRVGTGELFF
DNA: TGTGCCAGCAGGATCAGGGTCGGCACCGGGGAGCTGTTTTTT

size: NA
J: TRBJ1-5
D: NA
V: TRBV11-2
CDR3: CASSRPGTSVQETQHF
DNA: TGTGCCAGCAGCCGCCCCGGGACTAGCGTGCAAGAGACCCAGCATTTT

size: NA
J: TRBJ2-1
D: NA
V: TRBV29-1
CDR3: CSSYDLSGSIYEQFF
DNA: TGCAGTTCGTACGACCTCTCAGGGAGTATATATGAGCAGTTCTTC

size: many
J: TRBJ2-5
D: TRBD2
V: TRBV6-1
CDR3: CASSGLGEGVQETQYF
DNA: TGTGCCAGCAGTGGACTTGGGGAGGGAGTCCAAGAGACCCAGTACTTC

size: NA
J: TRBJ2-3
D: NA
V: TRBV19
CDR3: CASSIEDTQYF
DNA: TGTGCCAGTAGTATTGAGGATACGCAGTATTTT

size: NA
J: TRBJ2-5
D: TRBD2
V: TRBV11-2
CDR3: CASSLHSGSDETQYF
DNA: TGTGCCAGCAGCTTACACAGCGGGAGTGATGAGACCCAGTACTTC

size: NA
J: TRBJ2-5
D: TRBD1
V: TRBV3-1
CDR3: CASSQEGTGMRETQYF
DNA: TGTGCCAGCAGCCAAGAAGGGACAGGGATGAGGGAGACCCAGTACTTC

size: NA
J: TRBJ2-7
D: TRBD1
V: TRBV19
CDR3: CASSTRTGTEQYF
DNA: TGTGCCAGTAGTACCCGGACAGGGACCGAGCAGTACTTC

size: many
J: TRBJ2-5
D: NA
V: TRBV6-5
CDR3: CASSDGGTVKTQYF
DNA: TGTGCCAGCAGCGATGGGGGGACAGTTAAGACCCAGTACTTC

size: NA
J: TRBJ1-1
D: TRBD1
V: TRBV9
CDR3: CASSGDRGITEAFF
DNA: TGTGCCAGCAGCGGCGACAGGGGAATCACTGAAGCTTTCTTT

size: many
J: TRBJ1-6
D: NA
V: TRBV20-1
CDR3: CSARDPEGGNHNSPLHF
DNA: TGCAGTGCTAGAGATCCGGAAGGGGGAAATCACAATTCACCCCTCCACTTT

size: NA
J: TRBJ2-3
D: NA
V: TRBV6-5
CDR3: CASSGRRGRGTDTQYF
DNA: TGTGCCAGCTCGGGGAGGAGGGGGAGGGGGACAGATACGCAGTATTTT

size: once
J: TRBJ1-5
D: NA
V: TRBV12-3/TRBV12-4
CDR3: CASSLLQGSYGNQPQHF
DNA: TGTGCCAGCAGTCTCCTCCAAGGAAGTTATGGCAATCAGCCCCAGCATTTT

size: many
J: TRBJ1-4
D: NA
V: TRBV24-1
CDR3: CATSDGRQGMKEKLFF
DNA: TGTGCCACCAGTGACGGCCGCCAGGGGATGAAGGAAAAACTGTTTTTT

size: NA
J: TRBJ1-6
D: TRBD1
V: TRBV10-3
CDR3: CAISDRGSSYNSPLHF
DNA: TGTGCCATCAGCGACAGGGGGAGCTCCTATAATTCACCCCTCCACTTT

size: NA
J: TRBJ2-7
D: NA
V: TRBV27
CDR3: CASSPRRPYEQYF
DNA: TGTGCCAGCAGTCCTCGCCGGCCCTACGAGCAGTACTTC

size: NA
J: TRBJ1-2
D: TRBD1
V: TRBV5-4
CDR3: CASSLHGTGSNYGYTF
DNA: TGTGCCAGCAGCTTGCATGGGACAGGGTCTAACTATGGCTACACCTTC

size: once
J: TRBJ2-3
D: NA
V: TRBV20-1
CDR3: CSARSRDPSTDTQYF
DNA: TGCAGTGCTAGGTCCCGGGACCCTAGCACAGATACGCAGTATTTT

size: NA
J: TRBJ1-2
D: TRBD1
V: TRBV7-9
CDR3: CASSLWDRGRGNYGYTF
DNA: TGTGCCAGCAGCTTATGGGACAGGGGGCGCGGGAACTATGGCTACACCTTC

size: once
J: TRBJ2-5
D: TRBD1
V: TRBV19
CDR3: CASSTGTGQETQYF
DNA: TGTGCCAGTAGTACCGGGACAGGGCAAGAGACCCAGTACTTC

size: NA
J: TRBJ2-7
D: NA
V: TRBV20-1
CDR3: CSAPQGGRNEQYF
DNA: TGCAGTGCTCCACAGGGGGGGAGAAACGAGCAGTACTTC

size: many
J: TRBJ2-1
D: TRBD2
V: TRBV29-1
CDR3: CSVSQAGGGNEQFF
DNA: TGCAGCGTTAGTCAGGCGGGAGGTGGCAATGAGCAGTTCTTC

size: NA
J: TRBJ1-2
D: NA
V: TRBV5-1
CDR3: CASSKPGPISGGYTF
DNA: TGCGCCAGCAGCAAGCCGGGACCAATATCTGGCGGCTACACCTTC

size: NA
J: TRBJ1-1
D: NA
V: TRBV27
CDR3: CASSYSGTNTEAFF
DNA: TGTGCCAGCAGTTACTCCGGGACGAACACTGAAGCTTTCTTT

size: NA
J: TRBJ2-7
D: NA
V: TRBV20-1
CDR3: CSAASSRIRPEQYF
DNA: TGCAGTGCGGCCTCTAGTCGGATTAGACCCGAGCAGTACTTC

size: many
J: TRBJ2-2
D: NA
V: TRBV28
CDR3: CASSGDSLNTGELFF
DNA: TGTGCCAGCAGTGGGGACTCACTGAACACCGGGGAGCTGTTTTTT

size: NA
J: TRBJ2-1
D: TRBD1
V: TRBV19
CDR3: CASSLGQVATNEQFF
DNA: TGTGCCAGTAGTCTGGGACAGGTGGCTACGAATGAGCAGTTCTTC

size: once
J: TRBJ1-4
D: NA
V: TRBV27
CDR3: CASSTRTENEKLFF
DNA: TGTGCCAGCAGTACCCGGACGGAGAATGAAAAACTGTTTTTT

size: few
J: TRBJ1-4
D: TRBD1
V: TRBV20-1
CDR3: CSASPLGDSEKLFF
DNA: TGCAGTGCTAGCCCCTTGGGGGACAGTGAAAAACTGTTTTTT

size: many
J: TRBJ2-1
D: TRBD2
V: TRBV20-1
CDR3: CSANLAGGPYNEQFF
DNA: TGCAGTGCTAATTTAGCGGGGGGGCCTTACAATGAGCAGTTCTTC

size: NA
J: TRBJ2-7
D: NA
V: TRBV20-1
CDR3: CSAGTAATYEQYF
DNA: TGCAGTGCTGGGACCGCTGCTACCTACGAGCAGTACTTC

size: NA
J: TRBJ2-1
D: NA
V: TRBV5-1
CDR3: CAGSSGPTPYNEQSF
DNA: TGCGCCGGCAGCTCTGGGCCAACCCCCTACAATGAGCAGTCCTTC